A single T cell receptor beta chain is shown here with its context. The target antigen is unknown. This specimen comes from a study of CD8+ T cells in alopecia areata. Across the study: Tofacitinib exposure lasted 6 to 18 months, followed by 6 months off drug. Severity of treated patients was scored by affected scalp percentage.

The sample's treatment: oral pan-JAK inhibitor, 5-10 mg twice daily. Trimming stripped 0 bases from V and 4 bases from J, with 14 bases between. Germline loops: CDR1 SGHDT, CDR2 YYEEEE. The CDR3 runs to 16 residues. Study outcomes and limitations: Scalp and blood retained many expanded lesional clones during tofacitinib.

Extracted from the samples, RNA was reverse transcribed into cDNA to serve as the sequencing template. Sequencing was performed with immunoSEQ multiplex PCR; in TCRdb, only in-frame clones are kept and a portion is missing. The data show 210,000 or so clones, roughly three fifths seen once. The chain recombines TRBV5-6 with TRBJ1-5; D is unclear. The sequenced sample was CD4+ T cells sorted from blood, obtained at approximately week 44, from a patient treated with tofacitinib. This sequence originates from a human donor with alopecia areata. The CDR3 nucleotides are TGTGCCAGCAGCTTGGGGGTTGGAGAAACGAATCAGCCCCAGCATTTT. Translation gives CASSLGVGETNQPQHF.